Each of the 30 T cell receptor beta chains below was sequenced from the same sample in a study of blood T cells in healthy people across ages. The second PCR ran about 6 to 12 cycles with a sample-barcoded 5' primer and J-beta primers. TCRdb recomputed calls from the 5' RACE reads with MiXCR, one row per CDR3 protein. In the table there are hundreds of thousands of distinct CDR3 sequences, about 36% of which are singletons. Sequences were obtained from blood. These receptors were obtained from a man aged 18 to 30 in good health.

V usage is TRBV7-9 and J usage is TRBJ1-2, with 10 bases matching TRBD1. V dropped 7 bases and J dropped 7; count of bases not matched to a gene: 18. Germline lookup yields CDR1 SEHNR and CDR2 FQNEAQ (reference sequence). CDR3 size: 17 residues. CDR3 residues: CASTPGFRDRGMGGYTF. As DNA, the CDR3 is TGTGCCAGCACCCCAGGGTTCCGGGACAGGGGAATGGGTGGCTACACCTTC.

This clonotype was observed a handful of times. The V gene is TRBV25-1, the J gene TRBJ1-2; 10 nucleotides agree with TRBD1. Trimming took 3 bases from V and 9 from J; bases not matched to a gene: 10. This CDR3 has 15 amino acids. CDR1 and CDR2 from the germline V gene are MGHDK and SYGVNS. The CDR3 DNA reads TGTGCCAGCAGTGACTCGGGACAGGGGAATCTGCGCTACACCTTC. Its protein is CASSDSGQGNLRYTF.

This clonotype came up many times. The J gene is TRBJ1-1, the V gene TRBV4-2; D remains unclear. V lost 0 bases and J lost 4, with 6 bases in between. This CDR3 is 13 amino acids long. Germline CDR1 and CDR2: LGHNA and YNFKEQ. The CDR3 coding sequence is TGTGCCAGCAGCCAAGATCCTGGCACTGAAGCTTTCTTT. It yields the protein CASSQDPGTEAFF.

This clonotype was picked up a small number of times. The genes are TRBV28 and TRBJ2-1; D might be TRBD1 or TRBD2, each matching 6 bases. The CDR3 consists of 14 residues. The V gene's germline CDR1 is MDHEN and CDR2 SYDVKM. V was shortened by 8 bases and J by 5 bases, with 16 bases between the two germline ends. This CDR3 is CASVTRGGNNEQFF. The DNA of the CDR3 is TGTGCCAGCGTAACTCGAGGGGGGAACAATGAGCAGTTCTTC.

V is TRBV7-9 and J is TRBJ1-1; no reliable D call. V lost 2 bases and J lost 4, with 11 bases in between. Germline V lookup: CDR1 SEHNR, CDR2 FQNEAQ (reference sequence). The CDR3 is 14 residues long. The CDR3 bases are TGTGCCAGCAGCTTAATGGGCGATAGCACTGAAGCTTTCTTT. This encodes CASSLMGDSTEAFF.

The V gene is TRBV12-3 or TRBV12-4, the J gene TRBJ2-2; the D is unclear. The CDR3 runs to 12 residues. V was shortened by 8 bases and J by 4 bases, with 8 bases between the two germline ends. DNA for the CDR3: TGTGCCAGCGGCCTCCCCACCGGGGAGCTGTTTTTT. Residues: CASGLPTGELFF.

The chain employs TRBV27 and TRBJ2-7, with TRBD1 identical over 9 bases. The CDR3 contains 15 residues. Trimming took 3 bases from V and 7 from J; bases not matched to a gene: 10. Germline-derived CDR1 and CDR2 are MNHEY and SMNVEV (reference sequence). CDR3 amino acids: CASSFQGQGRDEQYF. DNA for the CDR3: TGTGCCAGCAGTTTCCAGGGACAGGGCAGGGATGAGCAGTACTTC.

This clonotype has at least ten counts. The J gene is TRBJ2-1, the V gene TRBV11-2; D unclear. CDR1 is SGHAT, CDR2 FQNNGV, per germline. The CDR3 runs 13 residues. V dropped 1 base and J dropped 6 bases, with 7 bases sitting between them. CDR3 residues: CASSLGSANEQFF. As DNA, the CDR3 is TGTGCCAGCAGCTTAGGATCCGCCAATGAGCAGTTCTTC.

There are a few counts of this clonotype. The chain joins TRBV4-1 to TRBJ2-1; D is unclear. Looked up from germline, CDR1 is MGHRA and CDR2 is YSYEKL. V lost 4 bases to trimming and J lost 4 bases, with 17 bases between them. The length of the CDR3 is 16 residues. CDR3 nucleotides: TGCGCCAGCAGCCCCGAACTCGCGGAACCTTACAATGAGCAGTTCTTC. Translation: CASSPELAEPYNEQFF.

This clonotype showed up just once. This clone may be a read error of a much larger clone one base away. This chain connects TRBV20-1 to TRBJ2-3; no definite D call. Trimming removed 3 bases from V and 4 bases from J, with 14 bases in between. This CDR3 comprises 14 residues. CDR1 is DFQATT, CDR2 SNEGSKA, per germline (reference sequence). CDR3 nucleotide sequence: TGCAGTGCTAGTAGTACCTCGTTCGCAGATACGCAGTATTTT. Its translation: CSASSTSFADTQYF.

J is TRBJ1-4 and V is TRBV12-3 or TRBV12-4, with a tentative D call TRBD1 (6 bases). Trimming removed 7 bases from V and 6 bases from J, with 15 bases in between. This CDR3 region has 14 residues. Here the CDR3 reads CASMTGAAHEKLFF. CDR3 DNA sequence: TGTGCCAGCATGACGGGGGCGGCTCATGAAAAACTGTTTTTT.

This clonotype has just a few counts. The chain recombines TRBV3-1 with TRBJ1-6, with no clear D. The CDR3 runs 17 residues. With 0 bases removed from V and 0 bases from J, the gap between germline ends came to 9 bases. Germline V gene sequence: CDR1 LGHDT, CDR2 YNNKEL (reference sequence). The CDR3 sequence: CASSQDYASSYNSPLHF. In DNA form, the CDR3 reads TGTGCCAGCAGCCAAGATTATGCGAGCTCCTATAATTCACCCCTCCACTTT. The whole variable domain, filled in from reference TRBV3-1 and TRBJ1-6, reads DTAVSQTPKYLVTQMGNDKSIKCEQNLGHDTMYWYKQDSKKFLKIMFSYNNKELIINETVPNRFSPKSPDKAHLNLHINSLELGDSAVYFCASSQDYASSYNSPLHFGNGTRLTVT.

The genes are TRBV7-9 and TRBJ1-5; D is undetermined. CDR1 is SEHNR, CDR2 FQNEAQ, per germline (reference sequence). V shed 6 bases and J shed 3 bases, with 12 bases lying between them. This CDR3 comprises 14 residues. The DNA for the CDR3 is TGTGCCAGCAGTACCGGGATGACCAATCAGCCCCAGCATTTT. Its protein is CASSTGMTNQPQHF.

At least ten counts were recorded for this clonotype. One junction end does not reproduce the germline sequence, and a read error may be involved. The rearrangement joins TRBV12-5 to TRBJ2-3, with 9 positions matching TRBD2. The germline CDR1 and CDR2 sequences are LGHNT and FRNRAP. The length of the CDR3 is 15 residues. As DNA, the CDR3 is TGCGCTAGTGGTTTCGCGGGGGGGAGCACAGATACGCAGTATTTT. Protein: CASGFAGGSTDTQYF.

This chain's CDR3 is CASSYSGGERGLTYEQYF. The CDR3 bases are TGTGCCAGCAGTTACTCGGGAGGGGAGCGGGGGCTAACCTACGAGCAGTACTTC. V gene TRBV6-2 or TRBV6-3 combines with J gene TRBJ2-7; TRBD2 agrees at 8 bases. This CDR3 region has 18 residues. CDR1 is MNHEY, CDR2 SVGEGT, per germline. V lost 0 bases to trimming and J lost 2 bases; unmatched junction nucleotides: 12.

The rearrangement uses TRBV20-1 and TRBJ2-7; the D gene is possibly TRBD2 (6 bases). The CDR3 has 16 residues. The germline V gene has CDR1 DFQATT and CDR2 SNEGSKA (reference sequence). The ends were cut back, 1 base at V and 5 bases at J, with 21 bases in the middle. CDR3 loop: CSARVDTGVLRDEQYF. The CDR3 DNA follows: TGCAGTGCTAGAGTTGATACGGGGGTTCTTAGGGACGAGCAGTACTTC.

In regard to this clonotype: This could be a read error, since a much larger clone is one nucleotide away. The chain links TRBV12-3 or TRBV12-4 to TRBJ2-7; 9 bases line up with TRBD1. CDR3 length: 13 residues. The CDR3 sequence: CTSTRTGEYEQYF. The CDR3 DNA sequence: TGTACCAGCACCCGGACAGGGGAGTACGAGCAGTACTTC.

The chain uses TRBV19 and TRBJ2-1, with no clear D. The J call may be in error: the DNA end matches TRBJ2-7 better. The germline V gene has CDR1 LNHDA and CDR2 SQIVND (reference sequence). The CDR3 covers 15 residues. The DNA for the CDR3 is TGTGCCAGTAGTATAGGGCAGAGCTCCTACAATGAGCAGTACTTC. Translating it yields CASSIGQSSYNEQYF.

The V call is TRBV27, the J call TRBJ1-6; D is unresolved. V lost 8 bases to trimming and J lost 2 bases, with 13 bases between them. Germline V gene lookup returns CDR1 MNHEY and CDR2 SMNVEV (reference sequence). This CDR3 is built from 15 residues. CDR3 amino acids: CASRAGGTYNSPLHF. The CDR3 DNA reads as TGTGCCAGCCGAGCGGGTGGCACCTATAATTCACCCCTCCACTTT.

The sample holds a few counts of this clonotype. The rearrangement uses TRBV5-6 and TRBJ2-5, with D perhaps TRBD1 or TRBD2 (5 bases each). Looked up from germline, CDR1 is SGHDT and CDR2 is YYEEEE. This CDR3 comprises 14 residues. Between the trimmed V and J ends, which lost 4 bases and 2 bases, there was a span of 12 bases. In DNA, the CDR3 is TGTGCCAGCAGCCCCTGGGGGAGACAAGAGACCCAGTACTTC. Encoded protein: CASSPWGRQETQYF.

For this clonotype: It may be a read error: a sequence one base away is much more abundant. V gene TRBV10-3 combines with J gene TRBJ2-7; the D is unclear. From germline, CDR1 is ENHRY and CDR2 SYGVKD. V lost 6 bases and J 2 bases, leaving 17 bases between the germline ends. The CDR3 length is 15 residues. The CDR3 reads CAISPPTPGPYEQYF. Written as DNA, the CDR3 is TGTGCCATCAGCCCACCGACCCCTGGCCCCTACGAGCAGTACTTC.

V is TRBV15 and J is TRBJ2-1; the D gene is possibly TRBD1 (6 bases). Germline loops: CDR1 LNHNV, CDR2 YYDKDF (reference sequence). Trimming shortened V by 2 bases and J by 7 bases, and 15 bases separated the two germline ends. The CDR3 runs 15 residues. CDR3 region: CATSRSGTSSNEQFF. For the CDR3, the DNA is TGTGCCACCAGCAGATCCGGGACATCGTCAAATGAGCAGTTCTTC.

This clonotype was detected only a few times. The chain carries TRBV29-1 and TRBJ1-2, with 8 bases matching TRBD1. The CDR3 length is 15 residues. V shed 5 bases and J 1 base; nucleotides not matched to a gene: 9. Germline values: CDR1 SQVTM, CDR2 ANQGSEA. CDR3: CSVSRQGIGNYGYTF. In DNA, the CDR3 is TGCAGCGTTTCGAGACAGGGGATTGGTAACTATGGCTACACCTTC.

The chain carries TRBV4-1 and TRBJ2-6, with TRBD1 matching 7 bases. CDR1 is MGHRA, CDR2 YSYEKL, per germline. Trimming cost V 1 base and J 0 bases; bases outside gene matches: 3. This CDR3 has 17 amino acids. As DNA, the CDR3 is TGCGCCAGCAGCCAAGTCGAGGGGGCCTCTGGGGCCAACGTCCTGACTTTC. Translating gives CASSQVEGASGANVLTF.

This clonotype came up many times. CDR3 protein: CASSQDRDSTYEQYF. The CDR3 DNA follows: TGTGCCAGCAGCCAAGATCGGGACAGTACCTACGAGCAGTACTTC. The chain employs TRBV4-2 and TRBJ2-7; TRBD1 matches 7 bases. The junction had 4 bases not matched to a gene; V was cut back by 0 bases and J by 2 bases. Germline assignment: CDR1 LGHNA and CDR2 YNFKEQ. This CDR3 contains 15 residues.

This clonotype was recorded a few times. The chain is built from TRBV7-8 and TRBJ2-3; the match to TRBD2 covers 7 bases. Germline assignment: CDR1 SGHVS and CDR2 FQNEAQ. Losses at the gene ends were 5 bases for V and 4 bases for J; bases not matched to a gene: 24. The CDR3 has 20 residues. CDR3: CASSPSHTRAGVRMADTQYF. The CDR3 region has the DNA TGTGCCAGCAGCCCAAGCCACACACGGGCGGGGGTACGAATGGCAGATACGCAGTATTTT.

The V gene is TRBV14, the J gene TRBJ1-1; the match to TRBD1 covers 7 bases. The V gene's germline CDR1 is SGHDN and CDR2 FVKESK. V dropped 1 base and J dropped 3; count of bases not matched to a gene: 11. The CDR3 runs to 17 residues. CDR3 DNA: TGTGCCAGCAGCCAAGGTTTTGAGGGGGCGATTGACACTGAAGCTTTCTTT. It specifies CASSQGFEGAIDTEAFF.

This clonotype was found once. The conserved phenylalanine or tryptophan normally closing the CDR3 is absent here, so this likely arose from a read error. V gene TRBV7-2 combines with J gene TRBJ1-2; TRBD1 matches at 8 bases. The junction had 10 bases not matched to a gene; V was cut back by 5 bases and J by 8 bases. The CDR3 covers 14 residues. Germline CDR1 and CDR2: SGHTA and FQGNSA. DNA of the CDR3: TGTGCCAGCAGCCAGGACAGGGACTCTGGAGGCTACACCGTC. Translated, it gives CASSQDRDSGGYTV.

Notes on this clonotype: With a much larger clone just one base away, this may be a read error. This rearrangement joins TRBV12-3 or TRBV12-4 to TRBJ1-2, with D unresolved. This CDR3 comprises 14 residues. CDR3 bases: TGTGCCAGCAGCTCCACTAGCGTCAGCTATGGCTGCACCTTC. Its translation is CASSSTSVSYGCTF.

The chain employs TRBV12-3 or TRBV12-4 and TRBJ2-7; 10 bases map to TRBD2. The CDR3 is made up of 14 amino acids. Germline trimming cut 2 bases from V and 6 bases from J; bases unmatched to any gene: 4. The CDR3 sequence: CASSLSGGAAEQYF. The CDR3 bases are TGTGCCAGCAGTTTAAGCGGGGGGGCAGCCGAGCAGTACTTC.